Presented here are 7 T cell receptor beta chains from one specimen sequenced in a study of human T cells and chemical hapten exposure. In TCRdb, the RACE reads were re-called with MiXCR into one record per CDR3 protein. The top ten hold about 2.5% of the sample, which has 150,000 to 200,000 distinct CDR3 sequences, around 23% seen once. The time point is: patch test 3, about 24 weeks after DPC sensitization. Treatment noted: therapeutic diphenylcyclopropenone sensitization with weekly scalp DPC. This material consisted of whole blood, taken in connection with sensitization to the hapten diphenylcyclopropenone (DPC). These receptors were collected from a woman aged 40 to 50 with alopecia areata. Some clones in this sample may be carry-over from other donors' samples.

V usage is TRBV6-4 and J usage is TRBJ1-5; 11 bases are a match to TRBD1. The CDR3 is 15 residues long. Germline CDR1 is MRHNA and CDR2 is SNTAGT. V lost 6 bases and J lost 1; bases outside the gene matches: 2. CDR3 region: CASRGTGGSNQPQHF. In nucleotides, the CDR3 is TGTGCCAGCAGAGGGACAGGGGGGAGCAATCAGCCCCAGCATTTT.

This chain links TRBV5-1 with TRBJ2-3, with D hard to call. The V gene lost 2 bases and the J gene lost 6 bases, with 7 bases spanning the gap. The CDR3 runs to 12 residues. Looked up from germline, CDR1 is SGHRS and CDR2 is YFSETQ. CDR3 sequence reads: CASSFEADTQYF. CDR3 nucleotide sequence: TGCGCCAGCAGCTTCGAGGCCGATACGCAGTATTTT.

V and J are TRBV27 and TRBJ2-1; D might be TRBD1 (7 bases). The V end was cut by 5 bases, the J end by 6 bases, with 17 bases between. The CDR3 extends over 15 amino acids. Germline assignment: CDR1 MNHEY and CDR2 SMNVEV (reference sequence). CDR3 DNA sequence: TGTGCCAGCAGTGGAGGGACAGTAAGCGTCAATGAGCAGTTCTTC. Protein: CASSGGTVSVNEQFF.

CDR3 sequence reads: CASAGGAVENIQYF. CDR3 nucleotides: TGTGCCAGCGCAGGGGGCGCGGTCGAAAACATTCAGTACTTC. The chain uses TRBV21-1 and TRBJ2-4; TRBD1 reflects the table's D call only, with no check against the DNA. TRBV21-1 has pseudogene status. The CDR3 has 14 residues.

The chain carries TRBV7-3 and TRBJ2-5, with no clear D. Per the germline V gene, CDR1 is SGHTA and CDR2 is FQGTGA. The CDR3 loop spans 13 amino acids. V was clipped by 5 bases and J by 2 bases, with 9 bases between them. The CDR3 DNA follows: TGTGCCAGCAGCCGGGCTCATCAAGAGACCCAGTACTTC. Amino acids: CASSRAHQETQYF.

This clonotype was picked up a small number of times. The chain couples TRBV9 to TRBJ2-1, with 11 nucleotides matching TRBD2. Germline assignment: CDR1 SGDLS and CDR2 YYNGEE. This CDR3 is 13 amino acids long. J lost 10 bases, V lost 4 bases, and 4 bases had no gene match. In nucleotides, the CDR3 is TGTGCCAGCAGCCCCTGGACTAGCGGGGAGCAGTTCTTC. It encodes CASSPWTSGEQFF.

The V gene is TRBV12-3 or TRBV12-4, the J gene TRBJ2-2; no definite D call. This CDR3 region has 16 residues. Trimming took 6 bases from V and 5 from J, leaving 19 bases between them. CDR3 sequence: CASSPLEAYGTGELFF. The CDR3 bases are TGTGCCAGCAGCCCCCTTGAGGCGTACGGAACCGGGGAGCTGTTTTTT.